Below, 5 T cell receptor beta chains from the same sample are listed, as sequenced in a study of T-cell reconstitution after alpha-beta-depleted transplantation in children. Using unique molecular identifiers, the investigators prepared the TCRbeta library. TCRdb ran MiXCR on the PCR reads and lists one entry per CDR3 protein. There are some 220,000 distinct CDR3 sequences in the sample; approximately 11% occur only once, and 28% lies in the top ten. The input for sequencing was PBMCs, taken before TCRalphabeta/CD19-depleted stem cell transplant. These TCRs come from a child in the first two years of life with acute myeloid leukemia, due to receive a stem cell transplant.

This clonotype was picked up many times. Here the CDR3 DNA reads TGTGCCAGCAGCTCCCCCGGCGGGACTAGCCCATACAATGAGCAGTTCTTC. This codes for CASSSPGGTSPYNEQFF. This rearrangement joins TRBV11-2 to TRBJ2-1, with 9 bases fitting TRBD2. The CDR3 is 17 amino acids. Unmatched junction bases numbered 11, after V lost 4 bases and J lost 4 bases. Germline lookup yields CDR1 SGHAT and CDR2 FQNNGV.

At least ten counts were recorded for this clonotype. The genes are TRBV10-3 and TRBJ1-2, with TRBD1 matching over 11 bases. V was clipped by 1 base and J by 7 bases; unmatched bases: 5. The length of the CDR3 is 15 residues. Germline V gives CDR1 ENHRY, CDR2 SYGVKD. The CDR3 DNA reads TGTGCCATCAGTGAGTTTAGGACAGGGGGCTCTGGCTACACCTTC. Protein product: CAISEFRTGGSGYTF.

This clonotype was seen ten or more times. V gene TRBV5-1 combines with J gene TRBJ2-7; TRBD2 matches at 9 bases. CDR3 size: 16 residues. Looked up from germline, CDR1 is SGHRS and CDR2 is YFSETQ. J was trimmed by 2 bases and V by 1 base; bases with no gene match: 7. The CDR3 loop reads CASSLMGRGRAYEQYF. DNA of the CDR3: TGCGCCAGCAGCTTGATGGGCCGCGGGAGGGCCTACGAGCAGTACTTC.

The table lists this clonotype with many counts. The rearrangement uses TRBV20-1 and TRBJ1-1; possible D gene TRBD1, 6 bases. The germline V gene encodes CDR1 DFQATT and CDR2 SNEGSKA (reference sequence). The CDR3 sequence is 13 residues long. V was clipped by 0 bases and J by 1 base, with 6 bases between them. The CDR3 loop is CSAREDRNTEAFF. DNA for the CDR3: TGCAGTGCTAGAGAGGACAGGAACACTGAAGCTTTCTTT.

This clonotype was counted many times. The rearrangement links TRBV5-5 to TRBJ1-2; 7 bases are a match to TRBD1. Germline V CDR1 and CDR2: SGHKS, YYEKEE (reference sequence). The CDR3 extends over 14 amino acids. V lost 0 bases, J lost 4 bases, and 3 bases stayed unmatched. The CDR3 protein is CASSLGGTAYGYTF. In DNA form, the CDR3 reads TGTGCCAGCAGCTTGGGGGGGACAGCCTATGGCTACACCTTC.